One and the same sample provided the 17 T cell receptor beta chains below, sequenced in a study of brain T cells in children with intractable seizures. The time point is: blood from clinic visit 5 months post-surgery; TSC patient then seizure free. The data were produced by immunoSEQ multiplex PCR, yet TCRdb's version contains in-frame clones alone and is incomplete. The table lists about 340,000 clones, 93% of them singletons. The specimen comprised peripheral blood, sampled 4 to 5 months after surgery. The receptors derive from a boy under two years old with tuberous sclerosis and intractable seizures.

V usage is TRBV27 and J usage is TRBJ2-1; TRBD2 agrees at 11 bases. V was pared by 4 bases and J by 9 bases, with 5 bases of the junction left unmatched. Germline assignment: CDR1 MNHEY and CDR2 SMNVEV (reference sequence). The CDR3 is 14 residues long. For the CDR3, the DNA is TGTGCCAGCAGTTGGCTAGCGGGAGGTGGTGAGCAGTTCTTC. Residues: CASSWLAGGGEQFF.

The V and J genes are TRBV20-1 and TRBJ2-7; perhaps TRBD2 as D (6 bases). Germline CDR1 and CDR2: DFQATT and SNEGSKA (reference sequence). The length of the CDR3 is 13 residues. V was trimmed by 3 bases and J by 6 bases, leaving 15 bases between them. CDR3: CSASIRGITEQYF. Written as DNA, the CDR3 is TGCAGTGCTAGTATCCGCGGGATAACCGAGCAGTACTTC.

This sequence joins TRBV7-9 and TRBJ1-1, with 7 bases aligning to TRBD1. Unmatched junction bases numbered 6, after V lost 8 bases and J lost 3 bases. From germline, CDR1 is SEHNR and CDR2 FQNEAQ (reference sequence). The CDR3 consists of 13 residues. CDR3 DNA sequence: TGTGCCAGCGGACAGGAAGCGTACACTGAAGCTTTCTTT. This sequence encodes CASGQEAYTEAFF.

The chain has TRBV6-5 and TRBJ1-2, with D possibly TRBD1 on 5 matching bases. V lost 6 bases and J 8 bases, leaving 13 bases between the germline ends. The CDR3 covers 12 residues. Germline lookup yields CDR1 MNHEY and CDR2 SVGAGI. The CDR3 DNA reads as TGTGCCAGCAGCGGGGGGTTCAGCGGCTACACCTTC. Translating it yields CASSGGFSGYTF.

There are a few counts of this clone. Written as DNA, the CDR3 is TGTGCCAGCTCACCGGGACAGGTCATGAACACTGAAGCTTTCTTT. This codes for CASSPGQVMNTEAFF. J is TRBJ1-1 and V is TRBV18, with 8 bases aligning to TRBD1. The CDR3 is 15 amino acids. Germline V CDR1 and CDR2: KGHSH, LQKENI. The trim removed 3 bases at V and 0 bases at J, leaving 3 bases unmatched.

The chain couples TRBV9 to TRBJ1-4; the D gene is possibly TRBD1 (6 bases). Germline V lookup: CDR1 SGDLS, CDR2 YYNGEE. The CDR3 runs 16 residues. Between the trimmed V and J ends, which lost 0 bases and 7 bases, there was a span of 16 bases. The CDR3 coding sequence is TGTGCCAGCAGCGTAGGAAGGAACAGGGTCGGTGAAAAACTGTTTTTT. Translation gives CASSVGRNRVGEKLFF.

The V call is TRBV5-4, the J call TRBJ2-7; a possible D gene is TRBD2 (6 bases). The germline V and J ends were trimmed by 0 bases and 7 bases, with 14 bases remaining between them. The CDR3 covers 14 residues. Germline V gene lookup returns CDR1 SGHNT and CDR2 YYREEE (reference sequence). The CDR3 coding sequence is TGTGCCAGCAGCTTGGCCAATTTGGGGGGAGAGCAGTACTTC. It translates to CASSLANLGGEQYF. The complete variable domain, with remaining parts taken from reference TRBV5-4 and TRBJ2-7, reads ETGVTQSPTHLIKTRGQQVTLRCSSQSGHNTVSWYQQALGQGPQFIFQYYREEENGRGNFPPRFSGLQFPNYSSELNVNALELDDSALYLCASSLANLGGEQYFGPGTRLTVT.

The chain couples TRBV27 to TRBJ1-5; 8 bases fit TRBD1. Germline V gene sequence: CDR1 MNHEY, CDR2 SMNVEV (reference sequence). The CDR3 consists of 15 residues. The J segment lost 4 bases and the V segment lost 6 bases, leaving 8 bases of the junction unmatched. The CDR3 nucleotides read TGTGCCAGCAGACAGGGACAGGAGAGAAATCAGCCCCAGCATTTT. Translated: CASRQGQERNQPQHF.

This chain's CDR3 is CASSMDRTGNYEQYF. DNA of the CDR3: TGTGCCAGTAGTATGGACAGGACAGGGAACTACGAGCAGTACTTC. V usage is TRBV19 and J usage is TRBJ2-7; 8 nucleotides match TRBD1. V was clipped by 3 bases and J by 3 bases; unmatched bases: 7. There are 15 residues in the CDR3. CDR1 LNHDA and CDR2 SQIVND come from the germline V gene (reference sequence).

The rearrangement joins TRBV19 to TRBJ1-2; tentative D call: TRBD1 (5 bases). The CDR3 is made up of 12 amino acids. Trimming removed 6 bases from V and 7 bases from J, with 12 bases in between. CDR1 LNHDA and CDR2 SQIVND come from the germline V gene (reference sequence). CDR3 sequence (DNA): TGTGCCAGTAGGCAAACAGGAGTTGGCTACACCTTC. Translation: CASRQTGVGYTF.

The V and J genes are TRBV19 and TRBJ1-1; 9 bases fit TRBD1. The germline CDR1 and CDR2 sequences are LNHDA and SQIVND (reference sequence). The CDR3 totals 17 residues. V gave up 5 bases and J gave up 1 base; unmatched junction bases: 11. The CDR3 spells CASSPLRQGVGNTEAFF. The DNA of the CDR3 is TGTGCCAGTAGTCCTCTTAGACAGGGGGTCGGGAACACTGAAGCTTTCTTT.

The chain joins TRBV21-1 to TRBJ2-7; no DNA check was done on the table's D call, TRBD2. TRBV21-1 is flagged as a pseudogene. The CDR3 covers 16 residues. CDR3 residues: CASSKDQLKSSYEQYF. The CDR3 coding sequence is TGTGCCAGCAGCAAAGACCAACTCAAGAGCTCCTACGAGCAGTACTTC.

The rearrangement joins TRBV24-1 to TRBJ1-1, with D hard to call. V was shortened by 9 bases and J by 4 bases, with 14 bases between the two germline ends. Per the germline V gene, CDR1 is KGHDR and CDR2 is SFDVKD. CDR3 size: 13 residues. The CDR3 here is CATANRLGTEAFF. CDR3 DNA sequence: TGTGCCACCGCCAATAGGTTGGGCACTGAAGCTTTCTTT.

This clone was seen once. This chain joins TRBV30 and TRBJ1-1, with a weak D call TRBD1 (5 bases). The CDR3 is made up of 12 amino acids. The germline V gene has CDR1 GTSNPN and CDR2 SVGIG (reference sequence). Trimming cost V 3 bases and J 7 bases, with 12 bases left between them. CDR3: CAWSPDSNEAFF. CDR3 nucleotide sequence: TGTGCCTGGAGCCCTGACAGCAATGAAGCTTTCTTT.

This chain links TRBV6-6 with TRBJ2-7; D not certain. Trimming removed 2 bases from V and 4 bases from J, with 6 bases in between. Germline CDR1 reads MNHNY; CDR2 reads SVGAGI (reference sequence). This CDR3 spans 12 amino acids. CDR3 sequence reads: CASSYDRYEQYF. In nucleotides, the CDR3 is TGTGCCAGCAGTTACGACCGTTACGAGCAGTACTTC.

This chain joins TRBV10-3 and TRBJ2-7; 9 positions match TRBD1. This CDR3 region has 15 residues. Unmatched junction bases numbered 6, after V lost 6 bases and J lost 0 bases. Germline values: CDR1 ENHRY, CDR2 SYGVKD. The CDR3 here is CAISLDRGSSYEQYF. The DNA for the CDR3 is TGTGCCATCAGCCTCGACAGGGGGAGCTCCTACGAGCAGTACTTC.

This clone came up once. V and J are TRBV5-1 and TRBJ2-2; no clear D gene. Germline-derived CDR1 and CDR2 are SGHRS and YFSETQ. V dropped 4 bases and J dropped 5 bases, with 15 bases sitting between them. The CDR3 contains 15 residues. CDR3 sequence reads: CASSLREVGTGELFF. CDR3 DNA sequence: TGCGCCAGCAGCCTAAGGGAAGTAGGGACCGGGGAGCTGTTTTTT.